Below, 31 T cell receptor beta chains from the same sample are listed, as sequenced in a study of T cell responses to AZD1222 COVID-19 vaccine. TCRdb's table, derived via immunoSEQ multiplex PCR, lists solely in-frame clones and lacks some. Among tens of thousands of clones listed, 70% to 90% were seen once. The sequencing used peripheral blood, collected on day 0 of AZD1222 vaccination. The receptors derive from an adult in good health.

V gene TRBV10-3 combines with J gene TRBJ2-7; the D gene is possibly TRBD1 (6 bases). V lost 4 bases and J 0 bases, leaving 16 bases between the germline ends. Germline V CDR1 and CDR2: ENHRY, SYGVKD. CDR3 size: 16 residues. The CDR3 nucleotides read TGTGCCATCAGTGGGGCGGACAGATCAAGCTCCTACGAGCAGTACTTC. Amino acid sequence: CAISGADRSSSYEQYF.

The chain has TRBV19 and TRBJ2-3; D unclear. Germline V gives CDR1 LNHDA, CDR2 SQIVND (reference sequence). V lost 7 bases, J lost 6 bases, and 8 bases lay in between. The CDR3 totals 11 residues. The CDR3 DNA sequence: TGTGCCAGTACGGTGGGGGATACGCAGTATTTT. It codes for CASTVGDTQYF.

V usage is TRBV4-1 and J usage is TRBJ1-2; D uncertain. V gave up 1 base and J gave up 3 bases, with 12 bases separating them. This CDR3 is 15 amino acids long. CDR1 MGHRA and CDR2 YSYEKL come from the germline V gene. The CDR3 sequence is CASSQVEGFYYGYTF. The CDR3 DNA is TGCGCCAGCAGCCAAGTGGAGGGTTTTTACTATGGCTACACCTTC.

The chain couples TRBV5-1 to TRBJ1-1; D is perhaps TRBD1 (5 bases). The CDR3 has 15 residues. V shed 0 bases and J shed 4 bases, with 13 bases lying between them. Germline lookup yields CDR1 SGHRS and CDR2 YFSETQ. The CDR3 reads CASSLGQTRSTEAFF. The DNA for the CDR3 is TGCGCCAGCAGCTTGGGACAGACCAGGAGCACTGAAGCTTTCTTT.

V and J are TRBV7-9 and TRBJ2-5; 9 bases line up with TRBD1. This CDR3 has 16 residues. V was pared by 4 bases and J by 2 bases, with 8 bases of the junction left unmatched. Germline CDR1 is SEHNR and CDR2 is FQNEAQ (reference sequence). CDR3 amino acids: CASSSLAGQGQETQYF. The CDR3 bases are TGTGCCAGCAGCTCCCTTGCGGGACAGGGACAAGAGACCCAGTACTTC.

The sample holds a few counts of this clone. The rearrangement joins TRBV7-9 to TRBJ2-1, with D unclear. Trimming pared 4 bases from V and 3 bases from J, leaving 10 bases between. This CDR3 region has 14 residues. Germline assignment: CDR1 SEHNR and CDR2 FQNEAQ (reference sequence). The CDR3 DNA reads as TGTGCCAGCAGCTCGGCTAGTTTCTACAATGAGCAGTTCTTC. Translating it yields CASSSASFYNEQFF.

CDR3 in amino acids: CASSEIMGGQETQYF. CDR3 nucleotide sequence: TGCGCCAGCAGTGAGATTATGGGGGGCCAAGAGACCCAGTACTTC. The V and J genes are TRBV10-1 and TRBJ2-5, with a possible D match to TRBD2 (6 bases). This CDR3 spans 15 amino acids. V lost 2 bases to trimming and J lost 1 base, with 11 bases between them. The germline CDR1 and CDR2 sequences are WNHNN and SYGVQD (reference sequence).

In this sample, this clone turned up once. The J gene is TRBJ1-1, the V gene TRBV6-6, with D uncertain. CDR1 MNHNY and CDR2 SVGAGI come from the germline V gene (reference sequence). The V and J ends lost 8 bases and 4 bases respectively, with 14 bases between them. The CDR3 extends over 13 amino acids. CDR3 sequence: CASRPSEFTEAFF. The CDR3 region has the DNA TGTGCCAGCCGCCCGTCGGAGTTCACTGAAGCTTTCTTT.

This CDR3 reads CASSATGVNSPLHF. CDR3 DNA: TGTGCCAGCAGCGCGACAGGGGTTAATTCACCCCTCCACTTT. The chain recombines TRBV6-4 with TRBJ1-6, with TRBD1 matching 8 bases. V shed 6 bases, J shed 6 bases, and the junction held 4 bases outside the gene matches. Germline assignment: CDR1 MRHNA and CDR2 SNTAGT. The CDR3 length is 14 residues.

This clone showed up just a few times. The V gene is TRBV2, the J gene TRBJ1-5, with D possibly TRBD1 on 6 matching bases. V lost 8 bases and J lost 4, with 21 bases in between. The CDR3 covers 16 residues. The germline V gene encodes CDR1 SNHLY and CDR2 FYNNEI. The CDR3, as DNA: TGTGCCAGCCGGCTCGGGTCCCAGGGGATGAATCAGCCCCAGCATTTT. Translation: CASRLGSQGMNQPQHF.

This clone is a singleton in its sample. The CDR3 spells CASSQFTGGGLDIQYF. CDR3 bases: TGTGCCAGCAGCCAATTTACAGGGGGCGGTCTGGACATTCAGTACTTC. V is TRBV3-1 (or the pseudogene TRBV3-2) and J is TRBJ2-4; 9 positions agree with TRBD1. Germline loops: CDR1 LGHDT, CDR2 YNNKEL (reference sequence). V was clipped by 2 bases and J by 8 bases; unmatched bases: 10. This CDR3 has 16 residues.

The chain is built from TRBV24-1 and TRBJ2-2; D might be TRBD2 (6 bases). CDR3 size: 16 residues. The germline V gene encodes CDR1 KGHDR and CDR2 SFDVKD. V was clipped by 1 base and J by 4 bases, with 12 bases between them. In DNA, the CDR3 is TGTGCCACCAGTGATTTCTGGGGGGATGCCACCGGGGAGCTGTTTTTT. It specifies CATSDFWGDATGELFF.

The chain combines TRBV7-9 with TRBJ2-7; D remains ambiguous. Trimming stripped 1 base from V and 3 bases from J, with 10 bases between. Germline V CDR1 and CDR2: SEHNR, FQNEAQ (reference sequence). CDR3 size: 14 residues. CDR3 DNA: TGTGCCAGCAGCTTAGGGGAACCCGGCTACGAGCAGTACTTC. This gives the protein CASSLGEPGYEQYF.

By sample share, this clone is medium-sized (0.01 to 0.1%). V gene TRBV19 combines with J gene TRBJ1-1; 9 bases are a match to TRBD1. From germline, CDR1 is LNHDA and CDR2 SQIVND (reference sequence). The CDR3 runs 12 residues. The CDR3 sequence: CGTGGGSTEAFF. The CDR3 nucleotides read TGTGGAACAGGGGGCGGGAGCACTGAAGCTTTCTTT.

The genes are TRBV9 and TRBJ2-1; 11 positions agree with TRBD2. This CDR3 has 15 amino acids. Unmatched junction bases numbered 3, after V lost 3 bases and J lost 4 bases. The germline CDR1 and CDR2 sequences are SGDLS and YYNGEE. This CDR3 reads CASSAGTSGYNEQFF. CDR3 sequence (DNA): TGTGCCAGCAGCGCGGGGACTAGCGGATACAATGAGCAGTTCTTC.

The chain recombines TRBV6-5 with TRBJ1-6, with 9 bases matching TRBD1. The germline CDR1 and CDR2 sequences are MNHEY and SVGAGI. The J segment lost 8 bases and the V segment lost 10 bases, leaving 6 bases of the junction unmatched. The CDR3 extends over 13 amino acids. As DNA, the CDR3 is TGTGCCATCTCCCGGGACAGGGATTCACCCCTCCACTTT. Protein product: CAISRDRDSPLHF.

This clone was detected only a few times. The genes are TRBV10-1 and TRBJ1-6; no clear D. CDR1 is WNHNN, CDR2 SYGVQD, per germline (reference sequence). CDR3 size: 12 residues. The V end lost 0 bases, the J end lost 9 bases, and 3 bases lay between the germline ends. CDR3 in amino acids: CASSESGSPLHF. The CDR3 DNA reads TGCGCCAGCAGTGAGTCGGGTTCACCCCTCCACTTT.

The chain couples TRBV28 to TRBJ1-5; 8 nucleotides line up with TRBD1. Trimming at V came to 6 bases and at J to 4 bases, leaving 5 bases not matched to a gene. The CDR3 has 14 residues. Germline CDR1 and CDR2: MDHEN and SYDVKM. CDR3 nucleotides: TGTGCCAGCAGCCTACAGGGGGATAATCAGCCCCAGCATTTT. This sequence encodes CASSLQGDNQPQHF.

CDR3 sequence reads: CASSPEGTDSYEQYF. The CDR3 DNA sequence: TGTGCCAGCTCACCGGAGGGAACCGACTCCTACGAGCAGTACTTC. V and J are TRBV18 and TRBJ2-7; perhaps TRBD2 as D (6 bases). The CDR3 has 15 residues. Looked up from germline, CDR1 is KGHSH and CDR2 is LQKENI. Deletions cut 3 bases from V and 0 bases from J, with 12 bases between. Complete variable domain (other parts from reference TRBV18 and TRBJ2-7): NAGVMQNPRHLVRRRGQEARLRCSPMKGHSHVYWYRQLPEEGLKFMVYLQKENIIDESGMPKERFSAEFPKEGPSILRIQQVVRGDSAAYFCASSPEGTDSYEQYFGPGTRLTVT.

The V gene is TRBV19, the J gene TRBJ2-1, with 8 bases fitting TRBD2. V shed 4 bases and J 8 bases; nucleotides not matched to a gene: 16. Germline values: CDR1 LNHDA, CDR2 SQIVND (reference sequence). The CDR3 extends over 17 amino acids. The CDR3 DNA sequence: TGTGCCAGTAGTAGCCGCGGGGGGCTCCTTTTGACGGATGAGCAGTTCTTC. Protein: CASSSRGGLLLTDEQFF.

The V and J genes are TRBV9 and TRBJ1-2; the D is unclear. In germline, CDR1 is SGDLS, CDR2 YYNGEE. With 0 bases removed from V and 2 bases from J, the gap between germline ends came to 5 bases. The CDR3 runs to 13 residues. CDR3 loop: CASSVAENYGYTF. In DNA form, the CDR3 reads TGTGCCAGCAGCGTAGCGGAGAACTATGGCTACACCTTC.

The chain has TRBV2 and TRBJ1-6; D unclear. CDR3 size: 13 residues. Trimming removed 3 bases at V and 10 bases at J, with 10 bases between. Germline V lookup: CDR1 SNHLY, CDR2 FYNNEI. The CDR3, as DNA: TGTGCCAGCAGTGACTTATGGGGATCACCCCTCCACTTT. Translated: CASSDLWGSPLHF.

The CDR3 loop reads CASSGTAPQNGTAFF. CDR3 bases: TGTGCCAGCAGTGGCACTGCCCCCCAGAACGGTACGGCTTTCTTT. This chain connects TRBV25-1 to TRBJ1-1; D unresolved. With 4 bases removed from V and 11 bases from J, the gap between germline ends came to 23 bases. The CDR3 is made up of 15 amino acids. Germline lookup yields CDR1 MGHDK and CDR2 SYGVNS. The variable domain in full, completed from reference TRBV25-1 and TRBJ1-1, reads EADIYQTPRYLVIGTGKKITLECSQTMGHDKMYWYQQDPGMELHLIHYSYGVNSTEKGDLSSESTVSRIRTEHFPLTLESARPSHTSQYLCASSGTAPQNGTAFFGQGTRLTVV.

The rearrangement joins TRBV18 to TRBJ1-6; TRBD1 might be the D (5 bases). CDR1 and CDR2 (germline): KGHSH, LQKENI. V was shortened by 3 bases and J by 5 bases, with 14 bases between the two germline ends. The CDR3 has 16 residues. CDR3 region: CASSPFGAGNNSPLHF. The CDR3 DNA reads TGTGCCAGCTCACCGTTCGGGGCAGGGAATAATTCACCCCTCCACTTT.

This clone was picked up one time. The chain joins TRBV9 to TRBJ1-2; no clear D. Deletions cut 0 bases from V and 2 bases from J, with 5 bases between. Germline values: CDR1 SGDLS, CDR2 YYNGEE. The CDR3 is 13 amino acids. CDR3 DNA: TGTGCCAGCAGCGTAGTTCACAACTATGGCTACACCTTC. It yields the protein CASSVVHNYGYTF.

The chain is built from TRBV19 and TRBJ2-7; D remains ambiguous. Trimming pared 1 base from V and 2 bases from J, leaving 12 bases between. Germline V CDR1 and CDR2: LNHDA, SQIVND (reference sequence). The CDR3 covers 15 residues. The CDR3 sequence is CASSIVGIQTYEQYF. The CDR3 DNA reads TGTGCCAGTAGTATAGTAGGGATACAGACCTACGAGCAGTACTTC.

By share, this clone counts as medium-sized. The gene calls are TRBV5-5 and TRBJ1-2; 11 bases fit TRBD1. Looked up from germline, CDR1 is SGHKS and CDR2 is YYEKEE (reference sequence). After removal of 1 base from V and 4 bases from J, the junction contained 9 bases not matched to a gene. This CDR3 comprises 17 residues. CDR3 protein: CASSLTDRGRSGYGYTF. The CDR3 nucleotides are TGTGCCAGCAGCTTGACGGACAGGGGGCGGAGTGGCTATGGCTACACCTTC.

This clone has a handful of counts. The CDR3 loop reads CASSFRSYNSPLHF. CDR3 DNA: TGTGCCAGCAGTTTTCGCTCCTATAATTCACCCCTCCACTTT. The chain employs TRBV27 and TRBJ1-6; D ambiguous. The CDR3 loop spans 14 amino acids. Germline V gene data show CDR1 as MNHEY and CDR2 as SMNVEV (reference sequence). The ends were cut back, 3 bases at V and 0 bases at J, with 3 bases in the middle.

J is TRBJ1-4 and V is TRBV6-4; 8 nucleotides match TRBD1. Germline CDR1 is MRHNA and CDR2 is SNTAGT. J lost 6 bases, V lost 7 bases, and 7 bases had no gene match. This CDR3 is built from 14 residues. The CDR3 region is CASNKQGEDEKLFF. The CDR3 DNA sequence: TGTGCCAGCAATAAACAGGGGGAGGATGAAAAACTGTTTTTT.

This clone was counted a single time. This sequence joins TRBV20-1 and TRBJ1-2; 8 bases map to TRBD1. The trim removed 3 bases at V and 2 bases at J, leaving 5 bases unmatched. Per germline, CDR1 DFQATT and CDR2 SNEGSKA (reference sequence). CDR3 size: 14 residues. In DNA form, the CDR3 reads TGCAGTGCTAGTCAGGGGGCGGCCAACTATGGCTACACCTTC. Translating it yields CSASQGAANYGYTF.

Concerning this clone: One end of the junction is discordant with germline, which a read error may explain. The gene calls are TRBV7-7 and TRBJ2-2; TRBD2 aligns across 12 bases. Germline V lookup: CDR1 SSHAT, CDR2 FNYEAQ (reference sequence). This CDR3 has 16 residues. CDR3: CASSPGLAGSTGELFF. CDR3 nucleotides: TGTGCTAGCAGCCCCGGACTAGCGGGGAGTACCGGGGAGCTGTTTTTT.